The sequence of this TCR beta chain was determined in a study of beta chain features in type 1 diabetes. Study-level findings and limits: Type 1 diabetes patients had moderately but significantly shorter TCRB CDR3s in all four CD4+ subsets.

V lost 4 bases, J lost 2 bases, and 5 bases stayed unmatched. The length of the CDR3 is 15 residues. Germline V gene data show CDR1 as SNHLY and CDR2 as FYNNEI. To note about this clone: Its specificity is not known.

The authors reverse transcribed all of the isolated RNA, so sequencing captured expressed TCRB transcripts. The repertoire was sequenced with immunoSEQ multiplex PCR; TCRdb's copy has only in-frame clones and lacks some. This sample has roughly 150,000 clones; just over 9% occur once, and the top ten carry about 2.1%. This chain connects TRBV2 to TRBJ2-1; 7 bases line up with TRBD2. The sequenced material came from central memory CD4+ T cells from blood. This receptor was taken from a woman under 30 in good health. CDR3 nucleotides: TGTGCCAGCAGTGTTCCGGGACTAACCTACAATGAGCAGTTCTTC. This encodes CASSVPGLTYNEQFF.